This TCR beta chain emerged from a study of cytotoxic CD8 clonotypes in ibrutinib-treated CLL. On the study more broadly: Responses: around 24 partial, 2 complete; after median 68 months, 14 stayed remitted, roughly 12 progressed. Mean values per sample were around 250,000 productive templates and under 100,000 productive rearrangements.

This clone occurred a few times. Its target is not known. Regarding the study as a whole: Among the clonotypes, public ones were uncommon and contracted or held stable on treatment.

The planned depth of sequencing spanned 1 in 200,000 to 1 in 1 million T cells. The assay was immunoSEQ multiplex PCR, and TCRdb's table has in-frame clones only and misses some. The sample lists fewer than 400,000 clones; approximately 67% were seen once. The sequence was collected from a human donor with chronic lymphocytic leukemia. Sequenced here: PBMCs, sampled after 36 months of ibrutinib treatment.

CDR3 residues: CASRTAYGYTF. The CDR3 nucleotides are TGTGCCAGCAGGACGGCCTATGGCTACACCTTC. The chain recombines TRBV6-6 with TRBJ1-2, with D unclear. This CDR3 is 11 amino acids long. The ends were cut back, 6 bases at V and 4 bases at J, with 6 bases in the middle. Looked up from germline, CDR1 is MNHNY and CDR2 is SVGAGI (reference sequence).